Listed here are 8 T cell receptor beta chains from one sample, sequenced in a study of shared clonotypes between healthy human individuals. This table comes from immunoSEQ multiplex PCR, and its TCRdb copy is limited to in-frame clones, with some not included. Of about 2.4 million clones in the sample, around 90% were seen once. The source material was naive CD4+ T cells sorted from blood. Described subset: CD45RA+ positively selected. The receptors were sampled from a man aged 18 to 29 in good health.

In its sample, this clone was seen once. The chain employs TRBV30 and TRBJ2-1; 7 nucleotides line up with TRBD2. CDR3 length equals 18 residues. J lost 0 bases, V lost 0 bases, and 11 bases had no gene match. Germline lookup yields CDR1 GTSNPN and CDR2 SVGIG (reference sequence). The CDR3 nucleotides read TGTGCCTGGAGTGTAGAACCCCCAGCGGGGAGCTCCTACAATGAGCAGTTCTTC. Its protein product is CAWSVEPPAGSSYNEQFF.

This clone is a singleton in its sample. The V gene is TRBV4-1, the J gene TRBJ2-7; D gene uncertain. The CDR3 spans 15 residues. V dropped 1 base and J dropped 4 bases, with 14 bases sitting between them. Germline values: CDR1 MGHRA, CDR2 YSYEKL. In DNA, the CDR3 is TGCGCCAGCAGCCAAGTTGGTAGCTGGGTTTACGAGCAGTACTTC. It yields the protein CASSQVGSWVYEQYF.

The chain combines TRBV2 with TRBJ2-7; a weak D match, TRBD2 (5 bases). The CDR3 loop spans 12 amino acids. Trimming shortened V by 7 bases and J by 0 bases, and 7 bases separated the two germline ends. Germline CDR1 and CDR2: SNHLY and FYNNEI. CDR3 in DNA: TGTGCCAGCATGGAGGACTCCTACGAGCAGTACTTC. Protein product: CASMEDSYEQYF.

The chain joins TRBV9 to TRBJ2-1, with 9 bases aligning to TRBD1. This CDR3 contains 15 residues. The ends lost 4 bases at V and 2 bases at J; junction bases unmatched: 4. Looked up from germline, CDR1 is SGDLS and CDR2 is YYNGEE. The CDR3 sequence: CASSTGQGTYNEQFF. CDR3 in DNA: TGTGCCAGCAGCACCGGACAGGGGACCTACAATGAGCAGTTCTTC.

The rearrangement joins TRBV27 to TRBJ1-1; D is perhaps TRBD1 (5 bases). CDR1 is MNHEY, CDR2 SMNVEV, per germline (reference sequence). This CDR3 comprises 13 residues. V was cut by 2 bases and J by 5 bases, with 9 bases left in between. The CDR3 region has the DNA TGTGCCAGCAGTTTACGGGGACTAACTGAAGCTTTCTTT. Its protein is CASSLRGLTEAFF.

This clone occurred a few times. This chain uses TRBV9 with TRBJ1-1, with D possibly matching TRBD1 (5 bases). The CDR3 has 13 residues. Germline V gives CDR1 SGDLS, CDR2 YYNGEE. V was trimmed by 3 bases and J by 6 bases, leaving 12 bases between them. The CDR3 nucleotides read TGTGCCAGCAGCGCCAGGACACCGCCTGAAGCTTTCTTT. Protein sequence: CASSARTPPEAFF.

V is TRBV7-9 and J is TRBJ2-5; 7 bases are a match to TRBD1. V shed 6 bases, J shed 4 bases, and the junction held 8 bases outside the gene matches. Germline CDR1 SEHNR, CDR2 FQNEAQ (reference sequence). The CDR3 consists of 14 residues. CDR3 sequence reads: CASRQTGTVETQYF. CDR3 nucleotide sequence: TGTGCCAGCAGACAGACCGGGACAGTAGAGACCCAGTACTTC.

The chain employs TRBV11-2 and TRBJ2-7, with D perhaps matching TRBD2 (5 bases). The V end lost 5 bases, the J end lost 2 bases, and 16 bases lay between the germline ends. The CDR3 spans 15 residues. The germline gives CDR1 SGHAT, CDR2 FQNNGV. The chain's CDR3 is CASSDVRGRTYEQYF. The CDR3 DNA follows: TGTGCCAGCAGCGATGTCCGGGGTAGGACCTACGAGCAGTACTTC.